The 30 T cell receptor beta chains presented below share a single source sample, sequenced in a study of blood T cell repertoires in COVID-19. The table came from immunoSEQ multiplex PCR; TCRdb's copy has only in-frame clones and leaves some out. Of about 240,000 clones listed, approximately 80% are singletons. The sequenced sample consisted of peripheral blood. Receptors were obtained from an elderly woman with acute or convalescent COVID-19.

The chain has TRBV28 and TRBJ1-2; 9 bases map to TRBD1. Germline V lookup: CDR1 MDHEN, CDR2 SYDVKM. With 6 bases clipped from V and 2 bases from J, the junction kept 7 bases outside the gene matches. CDR3 size: 15 residues. For the CDR3, the DNA is TGTGCCAGCAGAGTCACTGGACAGGGGAACTATGGCTACACCTTC. Protein sequence: CASRVTGQGNYGYTF.

V is TRBV4-1 and J is TRBJ1-5; D unclear. This CDR3 region has 13 residues. Germline CDR1 and CDR2: MGHRA and YSYEKL. V lost 2 bases, J lost 5 bases, and 7 bases lay in between. The CDR3 DNA sequence: TGCGCCAGCAGCCAATCGGGAGATCAGCCCCAGCATTTT. This gives the protein CASSQSGDQPQHF.

V and J are TRBV28 and TRBJ2-5; D is possibly TRBD2 (7 bases). This CDR3 is 15 amino acids long. CDR1 and CDR2 (germline): MDHEN, SYDVKM. V was trimmed by 3 bases and J by 4 bases, leaving 15 bases between them. The CDR3 reads CASSLAGRGGETQYF. CDR3 nucleotides: TGTGCCAGCAGTTTGGCCGGTAGGGGGGGAGAGACCCAGTACTTC.

The J gene is TRBJ2-5, the V gene TRBV7-9, with 7 nucleotides matching TRBD1. The CDR3 loop spans 18 amino acids. Germline CDR1 is SEHNR and CDR2 is FQNEAQ (reference sequence). The V gene end was trimmed by 0 bases and the J gene end by 3 bases; junction bases not matched to a gene: 13. Written as DNA, the CDR3 is TGTGCCAGCAGCTTAGCGCTCCAGACAGGGTTCGGGAAAGAGACCCAGTACTTC. Its protein is CASSLALQTGFGKETQYF.

The chain uses TRBV2 and TRBJ2-7, with D perhaps TRBD2 (6 bases). Between the trimmed V and J ends, which lost 8 bases and 3 bases, there was a span of 8 bases. The CDR3 loop spans 11 amino acids. Looked up from germline, CDR1 is SNHLY and CDR2 is FYNNEI. The CDR3 loop is CASGGNYEQYF. The CDR3 DNA follows: TGTGCCAGCGGGGGGAACTACGAGCAGTACTTC.

Details on this clone: Other DNA sequences from this sample encode an identical CDR3 as well. This rearrangement joins TRBV12-3 or TRBV12-4 to TRBJ2-1; TRBD1 is a possible D gene (5 bases). Deletions cut 2 bases from V and 6 bases from J, with 5 bases between. The CDR3 is 12 residues long. CDR3 sequence reads: CASSLTGNEQFF. For the CDR3, the DNA is TGTGCCAGCAGTTTAACAGGCAATGAGCAGTTCTTC.

V is TRBV28 and J is TRBJ1-5; D gene uncertain. The germline V gene has CDR1 MDHEN and CDR2 SYDVKM. Trimming took 1 base from V and 0 from J, leaving 13 bases between them. The CDR3 is made up of 17 amino acids. The CDR3 region is CASSLSTISYSNQPQHF. Written as DNA, the CDR3 is TGTGCCAGCAGTTTATCCACAATCTCTTATAGCAATCAGCCCCAGCATTTT.

The V call is TRBV28, the J call TRBJ2-3; D might be TRBD1 (6 bases). In germline, CDR1 is MDHEN, CDR2 SYDVKM. V lost 3 bases, J lost 4 bases, and 14 bases lay in between. CDR3 length: 15 amino acids. CDR3 sequence (DNA): TGTGCCAGCAGTTTGGGGGCCAGCCGGGCAGATACGCAGTATTTT. It is translated as CASSLGASRADTQYF.

The sample holds many counts of this clone. The rearrangement joins TRBV7-3 to TRBJ2-2, with a possible D match to TRBD1 (5 bases). The CDR3 is 13 residues long. CDR1 SGHTA and CDR2 FQGTGA come from the germline V gene. Trimming cost V 6 bases and J 4 bases, with 9 bases left between them. This CDR3 reads CASSFQGTGELFF. The CDR3 DNA is TGTGCCAGCAGTTTCCAGGGCACCGGGGAGCTGTTTTTT.

Worth noting for this clone: Different DNA sequences within this sample yield the same CDR3. The chain couples TRBV13 to TRBJ2-3, with 12 nucleotides matching TRBD2. The CDR3 sequence is 16 residues long. Germline trimming cut 5 bases from V and 2 bases from J; bases unmatched to any gene: 5. The germline CDR1 and CDR2 sequences are PRHDT and FYEKMQ (reference sequence). The CDR3 region has the DNA TGTGCCAGCAGCCCACGACTAGCGGGGGCCACAGATACGCAGTATTTT. Its translation is CASSPRLAGATDTQYF.

This clone was seen more than once but under ten times. The V call is TRBV18, the J call TRBJ2-2, with D possibly TRBD2 on 5 matching bases. Germline assignment: CDR1 KGHSH and CDR2 LQKENI. Trimming shortened V by 3 bases and J by 5 bases, and 13 bases separated the two germline ends. The CDR3 sequence is 15 residues long. The chain's CDR3 is CASSPPAGLTGELFF. DNA for the CDR3: TGTGCCAGCTCACCGCCGGCGGGCTTAACCGGGGAGCTGTTTTTT.

The chain recombines TRBV11-2 with TRBJ1-2; TRBD1 might be the D (5 bases). Germline-derived CDR1 and CDR2 are SGHAT and FQNNGV. The germline V and J ends were trimmed by 5 bases and 4 bases, with 11 bases remaining between them. The CDR3 totals 13 residues. CDR3 residues: CASSVSRAYGYTF. As DNA, the CDR3 is TGTGCCAGCAGCGTAAGCAGGGCCTATGGCTACACCTTC.

On this clone: Other DNA sequences in the same sample also yield this CDR3. DNA for the CDR3: TGTGCCAGCAGCCCCGACAGGGGAGGGAACACCGGGGAGCTGTTTTTT. It translates to CASSPDRGGNTGELFF. The rearrangement uses TRBV7-2 and TRBJ2-2; 8 bases are shared with TRBD1. The J segment lost 1 base and the V segment lost 5 bases, leaving 6 bases of the junction unmatched. CDR3 length: 16 residues. The germline gives CDR1 SGHTA, CDR2 FQGNSA.

V and J are TRBV5-4 and TRBJ2-2; TRBD2 agrees at 11 bases. Germline CDR1 is SGHNT and CDR2 is YYREEE (reference sequence). J lost 5 bases, V lost 0 bases, and 0 bases had no gene match. The CDR3 has 15 amino acids. This CDR3 reads CASSLVAGGTGELFF. The CDR3 DNA reads as TGTGCCAGCAGCTTGGTAGCGGGGGGGACCGGGGAGCTGTTTTTT.

The chain employs TRBV5-1 and TRBJ1-2; 8 bases match TRBD1. The ends lost 4 bases at V and 7 bases at J; junction bases unmatched: 9. CDR1 is SGHRS, CDR2 YFSETQ, per germline. The length of the CDR3 is 14 residues. CDR3 nucleotides: TGCGCCAGCAGCAGTGGACAGGGAGGAGTTGGCTACACCTTC. Translation gives CASSSGQGGVGYTF.

The chain combines TRBV5-1 with TRBJ2-5; 8 positions match TRBD1. The V gene's germline CDR1 is SGHRS and CDR2 YFSETQ. Trimming removed 1 base from V and 2 bases from J; junction bases left unmatched: 1. This CDR3 has 14 amino acids. This CDR3 reads CASSLQGAQETQYF. The CDR3 coding sequence is TGCGCCAGCAGCTTGCAGGGGGCTCAAGAGACCCAGTACTTC.

To note about this clone: The same CDR3 can be traced to other DNA sequences in this sample. CDR3 coding DNA: TGTGCCAGCAGTCGGGACAGGGCACCCCCTTATAGCAATCAGCCCCAGCATTTT. Its translation is CASSRDRAPPYSNQPQHF. The rearrangement links TRBV6-2 or TRBV6-3 to TRBJ1-5; 9 nucleotides align to TRBD1. Germline trimming cut 5 bases from V and 0 bases from J; bases unmatched to any gene: 11. Germline V gene lookup returns CDR1 MNHEY and CDR2 SVGEGT. The CDR3 length is 18 residues.

The chain recombines TRBV18 with TRBJ2-7; TRBD2 agrees at 8 bases. V dropped 2 bases and J dropped 6; count of bases not matched to a gene: 6. The germline V gene encodes CDR1 KGHSH and CDR2 LQKENI. There are 14 residues in the CDR3. Here the CDR3 reads CASSPDGGAGEQYF. In nucleotides, the CDR3 is TGTGCCAGCTCACCAGACGGGGGGGCGGGCGAGCAGTACTTC.

The rearrangement uses TRBV6-1 and TRBJ2-6; TRBD2 agrees at 7 bases. The CDR3 is made up of 18 amino acids. CDR1 and CDR2 from the germline V gene are MNHNS and SASEGT. V lost 4 bases and J lost 1; bases outside the gene matches: 10. The CDR3 is CASSVRGVASSGANVLTF. DNA of the CDR3: TGTGCCAGCAGTGTACGGGGGGTGGCCTCTTCTGGGGCCAACGTCCTGACTTTC.

The rearrangement joins TRBV7-3 to TRBJ2-3; 8 bases align to TRBD2. Germline V CDR1 and CDR2: SGHTA, FQGTGA. After removal of 4 bases from V and 5 bases from J, the junction contained 8 bases not matched to a gene. The CDR3 covers 15 residues. CDR3 sequence (DNA): TGTGCCAGCAGCTCCCAGCGGGGGACGAGAGATACGCAGTATTTT. It codes for CASSSQRGTRDTQYF.

Only one count was recorded for this clone. This rearrangement joins TRBV5-6 to TRBJ2-4; D may be TRBD1 (6 bases). This CDR3 has 18 amino acids. The V and J ends lost 4 bases and 1 base respectively, with 21 bases between them. The V gene's germline CDR1 is SGHDT and CDR2 YYEEEE. The CDR3 sequence: CASSPQAQGMRAKNIQYF. The CDR3, as DNA: TGTGCCAGCAGCCCCCAGGCGCAGGGGATGAGGGCCAAAAACATTCAGTACTTC. The full variable domain, in which reference TRBV5-6 and TRBJ2-4 provide the parts outside the CDR3, is DAGVTQSPTHLIKTRGQQVTLRCSPKSGHDTVSWYQQALGQGPQFIFQYYEEEERQRGNFPDRFSGHQFPNYSSELNVNALLLGDSALYLCASSPQAQGMRAKNIQYFGAGTRLSVL.

This chain connects TRBV29-1 to TRBJ2-7; a weak D match, TRBD1 (6 bases). Germline CDR1 SQVTM, CDR2 ANQGSEA. The V gene lost 5 bases and the J gene lost 7 bases, with 15 bases spanning the gap. This CDR3 region has 12 residues. CDR3 protein: CSVQGQTGEQYF. The CDR3 DNA follows: TGCAGCGTTCAGGGCCAAACAGGGGAGCAGTACTTC.

J is TRBJ2-7 and V is TRBV3-1 (or the pseudogene TRBV3-2); 10 nucleotides align to TRBD2. Germline CDR1 reads LGHDT; CDR2 reads YNNKEL (reference sequence). The CDR3 extends over 15 amino acids. V gave up 3 bases and J gave up 3 bases; unmatched junction bases: 5. The CDR3 coding sequence is TGTGCCAGCAGCCATGTTAGCGGGGGGCTCTACGAGCAGTACTTC. Protein sequence: CASSHVSGGLYEQYF.

The genes are TRBV3-1 (or the pseudogene TRBV3-2) and TRBJ1-2; 9 nucleotides agree with TRBD1. Germline-derived CDR1 and CDR2 are LGHDT and YNNKEL (reference sequence). V trimming: 6 bases; J trimming: 8 bases; junction bases outside the gene matches: 10. The CDR3 contains 14 residues. Here the CDR3 DNA reads TGTGCCAGCAGTCCCCAGGGACAGGGATACGGCTACACCTTC. This encodes CASSPQGQGYGYTF.

For this clone: The sample has other DNA sequences that encode this CDR3 too. The V gene is TRBV5-1, the J gene TRBJ1-1; weak D call: TRBD1 (5 bases). The germline V gene has CDR1 SGHRS and CDR2 YFSETQ. Trimming took off 0 bases at V and 1 base at J, with 10 bases between the two ends. The CDR3 has 15 residues. CDR3: CASSLDPGGNTEAFF. The CDR3 DNA sequence: TGCGCCAGCAGCTTGGATCCGGGGGGGAACACTGAAGCTTTCTTT.

This chain connects TRBV6-5 to TRBJ2-2; 7 bases match TRBD2. There are 15 residues in the CDR3. The V gene's germline CDR1 is MNHEY and CDR2 SVGAGI. Unmatched junction bases numbered 3, after V lost 5 bases and J lost 0 bases. The CDR3 DNA reads TGTGCCAGCAGTCAGCGGGGACCGAACACCGGGGAGCTGTTTTTT. It encodes CASSQRGPNTGELFF.

The CDR3 sequence is CASIETGNFYEQYF. CDR3 coding DNA: TGTGCCAGCATTGAGACAGGAAATTTCTACGAGCAGTACTTC. The gene calls are TRBV28 and TRBJ2-7; a weak D match, TRBD1 (6 bases). V lost 7 bases to trimming and J lost 3 bases, with 16 bases between them. Germline V gives CDR1 MDHEN, CDR2 SYDVKM. This CDR3 contains 14 residues.

CDR3 DNA sequence: TGTGCCAGTAGAGGTGGGGACAGGGGAAACTATGGCTACACCTTC. It encodes CASRGGDRGNYGYTF. J is TRBJ1-2 and V is TRBV19, with 10 bases matching TRBD1. The CDR3 is made up of 15 amino acids. Germline CDR1 and CDR2: LNHDA and SQIVND (reference sequence). V dropped 6 bases and J dropped 2; count of bases not matched to a gene: 6.

The V gene is TRBV28, the J gene TRBJ1-2, with 8 bases lining up with TRBD1. The V segment lost 6 bases and the J segment 6 bases; nucleotides outside the gene matches: 12. This CDR3 is built from 15 residues. From germline, CDR1 is MDHEN and CDR2 SYDVKM. CDR3 coding DNA: TGTGCCAGCAGAATGGAATCGACAGGGGTTAATGGCTACACCTTC. This translates into CASRMESTGVNGYTF.

V and J are TRBV3-1 (or the pseudogene TRBV3-2) and TRBJ2-5; D is possibly TRBD1 (5 bases). CDR1 is LGHDT, CDR2 YNNKEL, per germline (reference sequence). Trimming stripped 1 base from V and 1 base from J, with 13 bases between. The CDR3 totals 16 residues. CDR3 nucleotide sequence: TGTGCCAGCAGCCAAGGGGCTAGGGGCCGCCAAGAGACCCAGTACTTC. It translates to CASSQGARGRQETQYF.